These 6 T cell receptor beta chains came from one sample sequenced in a study of T cells in Graves' hyperthyroidism and ophthalmopathy. RNA transcripts gave rise to amplified TCR beta CDR3 regions. Carried out on the TCR CDR3, a first-round RT-PCR used the HTBI primer set. TCRdb ran MiXCR on the multiplex PCR reads and lists one entry per CDR3 protein. Of a few hundred thousand distinct CDR3 sequences detected, just under 15% appear once; the ten largest clones hold 30% to 35%. Sequenced material: blood. Receptor source: a woman in her 30s with Graves' hyperthyroidism.

The chain joins TRBV6-1 to TRBJ2-5, with 11 bases identical to TRBD2. The junction had 8 bases not matched to a gene; V was cut back by 6 bases and J by 2 bases. Germline CDR1 reads MNHNS; CDR2 reads SASEGT. CDR3 length: 16 amino acids. CDR3 nucleotides: TGTGCCAGCAGCCAAACGGGACTAGCGGAACAAGAGACCCAGTACTTC. Amino acid sequence: CASSQTGLAEQETQYF.

In this sample, this clonotype turned up a few times. The chain recombines TRBV28 with TRBJ2-5; no reliable D call. V lost 4 bases to trimming and J lost 7 bases, with 10 bases between them. The germline CDR1 and CDR2 sequences are MDHEN and SYDVKM. CDR3 length: 12 amino acids. The CDR3 loop is CASSWKVGTQYF. CDR3 DNA sequence: TGTGCCAGCAGTTGGAAGGTGGGGACCCAGTACTTC.

There are many counts of this clonotype. The V gene is TRBV27, the J gene TRBJ2-7, with D uncertain. The ends were cut back, 3 bases at V and 3 bases at J, with 9 bases in the middle. Germline assignment: CDR1 MNHEY and CDR2 SMNVEV (reference sequence). This CDR3 comprises 13 residues. The DNA of the CDR3 is TGTGCCAGCAGTTTTGCACTGAACTACGAGCAGTACTTC. Protein sequence: CASSFALNYEQYF.

This clonotype was counted ten times or more. The genes are TRBV6-1 and TRBJ2-2; D unresolved. CDR3 length: 14 amino acids. The germline V gene encodes CDR1 MNHNS and CDR2 SASEGT. V lost 0 bases and J 5 bases, leaving 7 bases between the germline ends. For the CDR3, the DNA is TGTGCCAGCAGTGAAGCGTGGAAGACCGGGGAGCTGTTTTTT. As protein: CASSEAWKTGELFF.

In its sample, this clonotype was seen many times. The chain links TRBV3-1 to TRBJ2-7; 8 bases agree with TRBD2. The CDR3 is made up of 12 amino acids. Per the germline V gene, CDR1 is LGHDT and CDR2 is YNNKEL (reference sequence). The J segment lost 7 bases and the V segment lost 3 bases, leaving 2 bases of the junction unmatched. The CDR3 reads CASSQIAGEQYF. The CDR3 bases are TGTGCCAGCAGCCAGATAGCGGGAGAGCAGTACTTC.

This clonotype was detected a few times. The genes are TRBV2 and TRBJ2-1, with 9 positions matching TRBD1. The CDR3 sequence is 15 residues long. Germline V lookup: CDR1 SNHLY, CDR2 FYNNEI. Trimming at V came to 7 bases and at J to 7 bases, leaving 11 bases not matched to a gene. The CDR3 sequence: CASTWDRAIRNEQFF. DNA for the CDR3: TGTGCCAGCACTTGGGACAGGGCGATTAGGAATGAGCAGTTCTTC.